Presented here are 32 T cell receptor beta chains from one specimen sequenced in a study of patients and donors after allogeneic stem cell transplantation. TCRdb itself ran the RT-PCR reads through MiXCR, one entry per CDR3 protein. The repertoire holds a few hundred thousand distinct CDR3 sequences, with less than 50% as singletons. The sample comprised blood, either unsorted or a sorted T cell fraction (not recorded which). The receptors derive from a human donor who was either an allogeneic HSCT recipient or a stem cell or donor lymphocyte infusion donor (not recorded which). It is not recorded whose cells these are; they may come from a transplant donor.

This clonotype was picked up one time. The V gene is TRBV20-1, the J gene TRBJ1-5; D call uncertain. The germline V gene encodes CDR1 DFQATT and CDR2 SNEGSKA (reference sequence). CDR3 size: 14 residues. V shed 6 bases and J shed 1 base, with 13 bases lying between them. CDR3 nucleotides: TGCAGTGCCATAGGGCCCCCCAGCAATCAGCCCCAGCATTTT. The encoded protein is CSAIGPPSNQPQHF.

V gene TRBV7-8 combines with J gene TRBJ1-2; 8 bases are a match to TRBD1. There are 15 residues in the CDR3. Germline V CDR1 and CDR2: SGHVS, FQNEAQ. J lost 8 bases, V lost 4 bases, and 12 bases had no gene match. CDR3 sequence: CASSSLKDRVGGYTF. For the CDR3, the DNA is TGTGCCAGCAGCTCCCTTAAGGACAGGGTTGGCGGCTACACCTTC.

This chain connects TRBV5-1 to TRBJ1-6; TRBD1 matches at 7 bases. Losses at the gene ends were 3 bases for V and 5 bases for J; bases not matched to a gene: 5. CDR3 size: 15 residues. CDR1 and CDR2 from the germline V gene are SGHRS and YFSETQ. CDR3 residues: CASSSGGLDNSPLHF. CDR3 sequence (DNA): TGCGCCAGCAGCTCAGGGGGACTGGATAATTCACCCCTCCACTTT.

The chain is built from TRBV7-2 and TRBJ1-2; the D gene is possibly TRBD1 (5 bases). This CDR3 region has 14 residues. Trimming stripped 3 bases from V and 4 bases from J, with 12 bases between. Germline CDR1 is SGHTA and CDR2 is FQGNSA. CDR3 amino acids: CASSLGPLFYGYTF. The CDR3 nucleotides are TGTGCCAGCAGCTTGGGACCTTTGTTCTATGGCTACACCTTC.

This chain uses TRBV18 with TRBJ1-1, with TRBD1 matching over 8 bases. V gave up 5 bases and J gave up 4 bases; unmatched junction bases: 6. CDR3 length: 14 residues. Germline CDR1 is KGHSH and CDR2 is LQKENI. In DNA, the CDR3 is TGTGCCAGCTCAACGACAGGGGTCGGCACTGAAGCTTTCTTT. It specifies CASSTTGVGTEAFF.

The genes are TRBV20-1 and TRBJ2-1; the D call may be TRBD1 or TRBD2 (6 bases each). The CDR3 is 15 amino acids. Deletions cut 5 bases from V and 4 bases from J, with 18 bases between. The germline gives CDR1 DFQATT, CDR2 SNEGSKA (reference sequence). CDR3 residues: CSAPQGGGPYNEQFF. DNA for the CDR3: TGCAGTGCTCCCCAAGGAGGGGGTCCGTACAATGAGCAGTTCTTC.

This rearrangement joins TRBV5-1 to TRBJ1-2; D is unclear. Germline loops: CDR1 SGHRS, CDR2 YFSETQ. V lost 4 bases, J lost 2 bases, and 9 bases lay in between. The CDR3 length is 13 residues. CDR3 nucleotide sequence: TGCGCCAGCAGCCAAACTAAGAACTATGGCTACACCTTC. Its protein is CASSQTKNYGYTF. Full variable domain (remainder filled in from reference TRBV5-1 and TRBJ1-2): KAGVTQTPRYLIKTRGQQVTLSCSPISGHRSVSWYQQTPGQGLQFLFEYFSETQRNKGNFPGRFSGRQFSNSRSEMNVSTLELGDSALYLCASSQTKNYGYTFGSGTRLTVV.

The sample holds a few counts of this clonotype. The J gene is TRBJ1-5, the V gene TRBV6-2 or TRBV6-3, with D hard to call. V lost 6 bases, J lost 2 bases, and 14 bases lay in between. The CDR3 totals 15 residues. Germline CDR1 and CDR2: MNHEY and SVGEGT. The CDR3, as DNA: TGTGCCAGCAGCCCTGAGGCAGTCCGCAATCAGCCCCAGCATTTT. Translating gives CASSPEAVRNQPQHF.

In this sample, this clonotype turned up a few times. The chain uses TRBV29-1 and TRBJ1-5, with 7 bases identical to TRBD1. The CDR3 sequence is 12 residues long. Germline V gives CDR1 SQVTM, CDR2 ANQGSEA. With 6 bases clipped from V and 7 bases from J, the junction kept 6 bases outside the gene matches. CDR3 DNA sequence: TGCAGCGTGGGGGACAGCAGCCAGCCCCAGCATTTT. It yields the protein CSVGDSSQPQHF.

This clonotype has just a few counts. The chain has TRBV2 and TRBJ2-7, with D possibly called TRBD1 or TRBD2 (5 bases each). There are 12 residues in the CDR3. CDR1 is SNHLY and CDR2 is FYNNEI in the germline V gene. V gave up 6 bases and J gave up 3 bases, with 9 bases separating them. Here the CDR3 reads CASRWDGYEQYF. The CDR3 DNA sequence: TGTGCCAGCAGGTGGGACGGCTACGAGCAGTACTTC.

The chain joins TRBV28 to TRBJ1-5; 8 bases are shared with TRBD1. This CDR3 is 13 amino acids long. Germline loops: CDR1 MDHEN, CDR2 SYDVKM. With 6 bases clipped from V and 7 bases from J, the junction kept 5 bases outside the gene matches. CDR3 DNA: TGTGCCAGCAGGGACAGGGAAAAGCAGCCCCAGCATTTT. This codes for CASRDREKQPQHF.

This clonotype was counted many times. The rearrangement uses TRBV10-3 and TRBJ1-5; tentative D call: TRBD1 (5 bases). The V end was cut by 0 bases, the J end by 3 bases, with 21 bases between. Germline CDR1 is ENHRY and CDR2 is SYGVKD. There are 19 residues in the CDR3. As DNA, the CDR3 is TGTGCCATCAGTGAGTCGAAATCGGGAGAAGGGGCTTACAATCAGCCCCAGCATTTT. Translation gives CAISESKSGEGAYNQPQHF.

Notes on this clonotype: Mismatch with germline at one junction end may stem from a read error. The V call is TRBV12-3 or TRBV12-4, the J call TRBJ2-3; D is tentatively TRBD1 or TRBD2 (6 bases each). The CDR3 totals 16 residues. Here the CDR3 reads CASLDPRGPGTETQYF. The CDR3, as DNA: TGTGCCAGTCTCGACCCCCGGGGGCCCGGCACAGAAACGCAGTATTTT.

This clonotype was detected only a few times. CDR3 amino acids: CASTTLRTGELFF. In DNA form, the CDR3 reads TGTGCCAGCACCACCTTGCGGACCGGGGAGCTGTTTTTT. V is TRBV11-2 and J is TRBJ2-2; no definite D call. Trimming took 7 bases from V and 5 from J, leaving 11 bases between them. CDR3 length: 13 residues. Germline values: CDR1 SGHAT, CDR2 FQNNGV.

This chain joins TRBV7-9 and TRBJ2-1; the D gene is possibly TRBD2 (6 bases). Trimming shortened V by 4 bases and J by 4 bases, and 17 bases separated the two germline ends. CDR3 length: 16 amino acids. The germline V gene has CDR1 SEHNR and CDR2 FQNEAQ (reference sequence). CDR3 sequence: CASSSTGRGPYNEQFF. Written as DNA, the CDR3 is TGTGCCAGCAGCTCCACGGGGCGGGGACCATACAATGAGCAGTTCTTC.

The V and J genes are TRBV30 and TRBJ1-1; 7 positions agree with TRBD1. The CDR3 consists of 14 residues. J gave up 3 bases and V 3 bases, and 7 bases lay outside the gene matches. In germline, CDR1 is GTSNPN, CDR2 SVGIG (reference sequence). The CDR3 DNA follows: TGTGCCTGGAGCTCCAGGGGGATTTACACTGAAGCTTTCTTT. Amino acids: CAWSSRGIYTEAFF.

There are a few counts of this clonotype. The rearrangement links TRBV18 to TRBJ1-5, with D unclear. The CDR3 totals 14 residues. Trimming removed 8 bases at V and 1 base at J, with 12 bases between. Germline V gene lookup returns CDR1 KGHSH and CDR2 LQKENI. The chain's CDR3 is CASTEIRSNQPQHF. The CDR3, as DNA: TGTGCCAGCACCGAGATCAGGAGCAATCAGCCCCAGCATTTT.

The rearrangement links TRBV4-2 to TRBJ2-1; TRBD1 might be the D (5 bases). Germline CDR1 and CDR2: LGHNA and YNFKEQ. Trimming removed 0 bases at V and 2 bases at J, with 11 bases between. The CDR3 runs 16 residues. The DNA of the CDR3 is TGTGCCAGCAGCCAAGATTCTCAGGGTCCCTACAATGAGCAGTTCTTC. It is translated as CASSQDSQGPYNEQFF.

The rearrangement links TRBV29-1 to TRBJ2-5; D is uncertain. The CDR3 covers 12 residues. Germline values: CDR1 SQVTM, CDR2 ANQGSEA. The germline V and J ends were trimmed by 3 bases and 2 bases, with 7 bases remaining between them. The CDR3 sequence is CSVDGVQETQYF. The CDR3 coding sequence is TGCAGCGTTGATGGAGTACAAGAGACCCAGTACTTC.

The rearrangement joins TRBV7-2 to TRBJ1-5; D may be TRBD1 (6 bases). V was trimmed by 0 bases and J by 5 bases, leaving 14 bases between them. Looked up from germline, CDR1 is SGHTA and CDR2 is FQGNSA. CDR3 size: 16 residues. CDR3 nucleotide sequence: TGTGCCAGCAGCTTAGCTCAGGGGACGTTCGATCAGCCCCAGCATTTT. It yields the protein CASSLAQGTFDQPQHF.

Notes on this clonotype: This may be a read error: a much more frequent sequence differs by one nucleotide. The CDR3 sequence is CASSVDEKLFF. CDR3 DNA: TGTGCCAGCAGTGTGGATGAAAAACTGTTTTTT. The chain joins TRBV25-1 to TRBJ1-4; D gene uncertain. CDR1 is MGHDK and CDR2 is SYGVNS in the germline V gene. The CDR3 totals 11 residues. The V gene lost 4 bases and the J gene lost 6 bases, with 3 bases spanning the gap.

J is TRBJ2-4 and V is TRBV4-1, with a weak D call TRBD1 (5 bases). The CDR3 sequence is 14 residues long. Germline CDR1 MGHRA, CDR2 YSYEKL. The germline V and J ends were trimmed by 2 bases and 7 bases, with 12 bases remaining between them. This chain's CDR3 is CASSQQDRSNIQYF. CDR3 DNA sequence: TGCGCCAGCAGCCAACAAGACAGATCCAACATTCAGTACTTC.

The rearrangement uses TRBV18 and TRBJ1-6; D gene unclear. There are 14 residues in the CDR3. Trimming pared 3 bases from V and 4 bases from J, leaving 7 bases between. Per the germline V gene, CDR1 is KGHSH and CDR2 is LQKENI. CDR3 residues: CASSPADYNSPLHF. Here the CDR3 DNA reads TGTGCCAGCTCACCGGCGGATTATAATTCACCCCTCCACTTT.

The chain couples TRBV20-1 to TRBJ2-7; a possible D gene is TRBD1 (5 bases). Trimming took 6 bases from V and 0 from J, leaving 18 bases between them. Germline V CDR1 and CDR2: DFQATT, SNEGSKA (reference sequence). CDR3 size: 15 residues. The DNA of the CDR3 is TGCAGTGCCGATTCGACAGTGAGGAACTCCTACGAGCAGTACTTC. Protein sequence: CSADSTVRNSYEQYF.

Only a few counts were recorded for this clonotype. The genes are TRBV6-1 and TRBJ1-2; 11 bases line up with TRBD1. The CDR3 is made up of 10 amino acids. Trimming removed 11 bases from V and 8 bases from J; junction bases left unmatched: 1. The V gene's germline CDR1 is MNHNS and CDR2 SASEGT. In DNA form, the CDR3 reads TGTGCCGGACAGGGGGCAGGCTACACCTTC. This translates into CAGQGAGYTF.

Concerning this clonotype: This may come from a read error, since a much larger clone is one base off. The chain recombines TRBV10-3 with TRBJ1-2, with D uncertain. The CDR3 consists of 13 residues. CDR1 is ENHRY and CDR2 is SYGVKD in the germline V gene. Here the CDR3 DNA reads TGTGCCATCACCGAACAGCAATTCTATGGCCACACCTTC. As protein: CAITEQQFYGHTF.

The CDR3 loop is CASSIGQGHYGYTF. DNA for the CDR3: TGCGCCAGCAGCATCGGACAGGGACACTATGGCTACACCTTC. This chain connects TRBV5-1 to TRBJ1-2, with TRBD1 matching over 8 bases. CDR1 and CDR2 (germline): SGHRS, YFSETQ. CDR3 length: 14 residues. Germline trimming cut 4 bases from V and 3 bases from J; bases unmatched to any gene: 5.

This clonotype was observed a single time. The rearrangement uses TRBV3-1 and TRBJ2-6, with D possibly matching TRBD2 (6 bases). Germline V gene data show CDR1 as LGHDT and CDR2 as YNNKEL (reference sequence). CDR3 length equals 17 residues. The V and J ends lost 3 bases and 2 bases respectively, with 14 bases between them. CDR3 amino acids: CASSHRRRAPGANVLTF. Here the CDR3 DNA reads TGTGCCAGCAGCCACCGCAGGAGGGCACCTGGGGCCAACGTCCTGACTTTC.

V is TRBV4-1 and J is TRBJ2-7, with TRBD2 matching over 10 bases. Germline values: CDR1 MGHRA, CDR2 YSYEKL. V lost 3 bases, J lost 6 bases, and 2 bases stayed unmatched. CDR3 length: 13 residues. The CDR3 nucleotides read TGCGCCAGCAGCCAGGGGACTAGCGCCGAGCAGTACTTC. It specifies CASSQGTSAEQYF.

The CDR3 nucleotides read TGTGCCAGCAGCCCCCGGACAGGAGCATACAATGAGCAGTTCTTC. It translates to CASSPRTGAYNEQFF. The V and J genes are TRBV7-3 and TRBJ2-1; 7 nucleotides agree with TRBD1. The length of the CDR3 is 15 residues. CDR1 is SGHTA, CDR2 FQGTGA, per germline. Trimming at V came to 5 bases and at J to 4 bases, leaving 8 bases not matched to a gene.

For the CDR3, the DNA is TGCAGTGCCCCAAAGGCGGGGAGGATCCTGTACGAGCAGTACTTC. This gives the protein CSAPKAGRILYEQYF. V usage is TRBV20-1 and J usage is TRBJ2-7; D might be TRBD2 (6 bases). The V gene lost 6 bases and the J gene lost 4 bases, with 22 bases spanning the gap. The CDR3 sequence is 15 residues long. In germline, CDR1 is DFQATT, CDR2 SNEGSKA (reference sequence).

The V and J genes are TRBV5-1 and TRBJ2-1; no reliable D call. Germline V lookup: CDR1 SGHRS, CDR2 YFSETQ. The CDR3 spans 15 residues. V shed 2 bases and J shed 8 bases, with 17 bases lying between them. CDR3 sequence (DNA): TGCGCCAGCAGCTTCGGCAGAACTGTACAGCATGAGCAGTTCTTC. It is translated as CASSFGRTVQHEQFF.